The next 5 T cell receptor beta chains were all read from a single sample in a study of glioma-infiltrating T cells. Using RNA template, CDR3s of TCR alpha and beta were amplified with iRepertoire arm-PCR. TCRdb re-called the multiplex PCR reads through MiXCR, storing one row per CDR3 protein. The sample includes fewer than 500,000 distinct CDR3 sequences, about two fifths of them seen just once. The source material was glioma tissue, nonneoplastic brain tissue, or PBMCs (not recorded which). These receptors came from a human donor with low-grade glioma or glioblastoma, undergoing nonglioma brain surgery, or in good health (not recorded which).

CDR3 in DNA: TGTGCCAGTAGTATATCCGGATATGGCTACACCTTC. Amino acids: CASSISGYGYTF. This rearrangement joins TRBV19 to TRBJ1-2; no clear D. The CDR3 is made up of 12 amino acids. CDR1 and CDR2 from the germline V gene are LNHDA and SQIVND (reference sequence). V was pared by 2 bases and J by 5 bases, with 6 bases between.

A few counts support this clonotype. The genes are TRBV28 and TRBJ2-2, with TRBD2 identical over 8 bases. J lost 6 bases, V lost 2 bases, and 8 bases had no gene match. CDR3 length equals 16 residues. CDR1 and CDR2 from the germline V gene are MDHEN and SYDVKM. The CDR3 loop reads CASSLRTGGPAGELFF. Here the CDR3 DNA reads TGTGCCAGCAGTTTAAGGACGGGAGGGCCCGCCGGGGAGCTGTTTTTT.

This clonotype has a count of ten or more. V usage is TRBV6-2 or TRBV6-3 and J usage is TRBJ2-7; TRBD2 matches at 8 bases. This CDR3 comprises 14 residues. V trimming: 2 bases; J trimming: 2 bases; junction bases outside the gene matches: 2. Germline V lookup: CDR1 MNHEY, CDR2 SVGEGT. The CDR3 nucleotides are TGTGCCAGCAGTTACGGCGGGGGGACCTACGAGCAGTACTTC. It encodes CASSYGGGTYEQYF.

This clonotype was seen a handful of times. V gene TRBV19 combines with J gene TRBJ1-1; D may be TRBD1 (5 bases). V was trimmed by 3 bases and J by 2 bases, leaving 7 bases between them. Per germline, CDR1 LNHDA and CDR2 SQIVND (reference sequence). The length of the CDR3 is 13 residues. CDR3 sequence: CASSIWGNTEAFF. CDR3 sequence (DNA): TGTGCCAGTAGTATTTGGGGCAACACTGAAGCTTTCTTT.

This clonotype was seen many times. The V gene is TRBV20-1, the J gene TRBJ1-5; D gene unclear. V was shortened by 7 bases and J by 3 bases, with 4 bases between the two germline ends. The CDR3 is 10 amino acids. Germline V gene data show CDR1 as DFQATT and CDR2 as SNEGSKA (reference sequence). Here the CDR3 DNA reads TGCAGTGTCGACAATCAGCCCCAGCATTTT. Its protein is CSVDNQPQHF.